The 27 T cell receptor beta chains below all came from one sample that was sequenced in a study of blood T cell repertoires in COVID-19. The data were produced by immunoSEQ multiplex PCR, yet TCRdb's version contains in-frame clones alone and is incomplete. The sample holds roughly 140,000 clones; 85% are singletons and the top ten take 7% to 10%. Input material: peripheral blood. These receptors were collected from a woman aged 60 to 75 with COVID-19, enrolled during active disease.

The gene calls are TRBV7-9 and TRBJ2-3; D possibly corresponds to TRBD2 (6 bases). The CDR3 covers 14 residues. The germline V gene encodes CDR1 SEHNR and CDR2 FQNEAQ (reference sequence). Trimming took off 5 bases at V and 3 bases at J, with 12 bases between the two ends. In DNA form, the CDR3 reads TGTGCCAGCAGCGGGGCCCTAGCGACAGATACGCAGTATTTT. Amino acid sequence: CASSGALATDTQYF.

The rearrangement uses TRBV29-1 and TRBJ2-1, with D maybe TRBD1 (6 bases). The CDR3 runs 18 residues. Per the germline V gene, CDR1 is SQVTM and CDR2 is ANQGSEA. The germline V and J ends were trimmed by 0 bases and 0 bases, with 18 bases remaining between them. For the CDR3, the DNA is TGCAGCGTTGAAGACCCGGTGACAGGCGAGAGCTCCTACAATGAGCAGTTCTTC. Protein sequence: CSVEDPVTGESSYNEQFF.

On this clone: The same CDR3 arises from other DNA sequences in this sample as well. V and J are TRBV5-1 and TRBJ1-1, with 7 positions matching TRBD1. Unmatched junction bases numbered 3, after V lost 2 bases and J lost 5 bases. The germline CDR1 and CDR2 sequences are SGHRS and YFSETQ. The CDR3 totals 13 residues. This CDR3 is CASSFTGDTEAFF. CDR3 DNA: TGCGCCAGCAGCTTTACAGGGGATACTGAAGCTTTCTTT.

The chain joins TRBV5-8 to TRBJ1-1; perhaps TRBD1 as D (6 bases). This CDR3 comprises 14 residues. V was pared by 6 bases and J by 1 base, with 13 bases between. Germline assignment: CDR1 SGHTS and CDR2 YDEGEE. Here the CDR3 reads CASILIGGNTEAFF. The CDR3 nucleotides are TGTGCCAGCATTTTAATAGGGGGGAACACTGAAGCTTTCTTT.

This clone was recorded once. This chain links TRBV7-8 with TRBJ2-7; the D is unclear. The V end lost 5 bases, the J end lost 3 bases, and 17 bases lay between the germline ends. The CDR3 is made up of 15 amino acids. Germline V lookup: CDR1 SGHVS, CDR2 FQNEAQ. CDR3 residues: CASSPRQATRYEQYV. The CDR3 nucleotides read TGTGCCAGCAGCCCGCGCCAGGCCACCCGCTACGAGCAGTACGTC.

The genes are TRBV5-1 and TRBJ1-1; D is undetermined. The V gene's germline CDR1 is SGHRS and CDR2 YFSETQ. The CDR3 extends over 13 amino acids. Trimming took 4 bases from V and 0 from J, leaving 7 bases between them. CDR3 region: CASSQTLNTEAFF. CDR3 sequence (DNA): TGCGCCAGCAGCCAAACACTGAACACTGAAGCTTTCTTT.

This chain links TRBV19 with TRBJ1-2; D might be TRBD1 (5 bases). The CDR3 is 14 amino acids. Germline CDR1 LNHDA, CDR2 SQIVND (reference sequence). V dropped 5 bases and J dropped 8 bases, with 18 bases sitting between them. The CDR3 sequence: CASSPPGETGGYTF. CDR3 coding DNA: TGTGCCAGTAGTCCTCCGGGGGAAACGGGAGGCTACACCTTC.

The chain couples TRBV24-1 to TRBJ2-5; TRBD1 is a possible D gene (5 bases). V was clipped by 4 bases and J by 2 bases, with 10 bases between them. This CDR3 is built from 14 residues. Germline V gives CDR1 KGHDR, CDR2 SFDVKD. This CDR3 reads CATSEWGTQETQYF. CDR3 DNA sequence: TGTGCCACCAGTGAGTGGGGCACTCAAGAGACCCAGTACTTC.

The V and J genes are TRBV12-3 or TRBV12-4 and TRBJ1-2, with D unclear. The CDR3 has 13 residues. The V gene lost 6 bases and the J gene lost 7 bases, with 15 bases spanning the gap. CDR3 coding DNA: TGTGCCAGCAGCAGTGGTACCCGGGGTGGCTACACCTTC. Translation: CASSSGTRGGYTF.

This chain links TRBV12-3 or TRBV12-4 with TRBJ1-1; unclear D gene. The CDR3 contains 12 residues. Trimming took 3 bases from V and 7 from J, leaving 9 bases between them. The CDR3 sequence is CASSLNGNEAFF. CDR3 sequence (DNA): TGTGCCAGCAGTTTGAACGGTAATGAAGCTTTCTTT.

In this sample, this clone turned up a few times. The chain couples TRBV6-5 to TRBJ1-5; 8 nucleotides match TRBD1. Germline V gives CDR1 MNHEY, CDR2 SVGAGI. J gave up 3 bases and V 6 bases, and 4 bases lay outside the gene matches. This CDR3 region has 14 residues. This chain's CDR3 is CASRTGANNQPQHF. The CDR3 DNA is TGTGCCAGCAGGACAGGGGCGAACAATCAGCCCCAGCATTTT.

The rearrangement joins TRBV12-3 or TRBV12-4 to TRBJ1-1; no clear D. The CDR3 spans 13 residues. Trimming cost V 3 bases and J 0 bases, with 5 bases left between them. Written as DNA, the CDR3 is TGTGCCAGCAGTTTTCAGGTGAACACTGAAGCTTTCTTT. It translates to CASSFQVNTEAFF.

V usage is TRBV6-1 and J usage is TRBJ1-1; 9 positions match TRBD1. The V gene end was trimmed by 2 bases and the J gene end by 3 bases; junction bases not matched to a gene: 1. Germline V gene lookup returns CDR1 MNHNS and CDR2 SASEGT. This CDR3 region has 14 residues. The CDR3 DNA is TGTGCCAGCAGTGAATGGACAGGGGACACTGAAGCTTTCTTT. This codes for CASSEWTGDTEAFF.

The rearrangement links TRBV14 to TRBJ1-1; no reliable D call. CDR1 and CDR2 (germline): SGHDN, FVKESK. The CDR3 is 13 amino acids. Deletions cut 4 bases from V and 0 bases from J, with 6 bases between. CDR3 coding DNA: TGTGCCAGCAGCCCGGGAATGAACACTGAAGCTTTCTTT. Its protein product is CASSPGMNTEAFF.

This chain uses TRBV18 with TRBJ1-1; 8 positions match TRBD1. CDR3 length equals 14 residues. Germline assignment: CDR1 KGHSH and CDR2 LQKENI. V lost 5 bases to trimming and J lost 1 base; unmatched junction nucleotides: 3. CDR3 loop: CASSAGTGNTEAFF. CDR3 DNA sequence: TGTGCCAGCTCAGCCGGGACAGGGAACACTGAAGCTTTCTTT.

This clone was seen only a few times. The gene calls are TRBV30 and TRBJ1-2, with D possibly matching TRBD1 (6 bases). The length of the CDR3 is 14 residues. Per the germline V gene, CDR1 is GTSNPN and CDR2 is SVGIG (reference sequence). Trimming took 2 bases from V and 6 from J, leaving 16 bases between them. CDR3 protein: CAWSPQTGWDGYTF. As DNA, the CDR3 is TGTGCCTGGAGTCCGCAGACAGGTTGGGATGGCTACACCTTC.

The V gene is TRBV24-1, the J gene TRBJ2-1; TRBD1 agrees at 10 bases. Germline V gene data show CDR1 as KGHDR and CDR2 as SFDVKD. This CDR3 is built from 18 residues. The V segment lost 0 bases and the J segment 9 bases; nucleotides outside the gene matches: 13. CDR3 loop: CATSDLRFGQGVKGEQFF. The CDR3, as DNA: TGTGCCACCAGTGATTTGCGGTTCGGACAGGGGGTAAAGGGTGAGCAGTTCTTC.

DNA for the CDR3: TGTGCCAGCAGCCAGTTCGTTGAAGGAGCGGGGGGCTACACCTTC. Protein: CASSQFVEGAGGYTF. J is TRBJ1-2 and V is TRBV14; D gene ambiguous. Deletions cut 3 bases from V and 8 bases from J, with 19 bases between. Germline CDR1 and CDR2: SGHDN and FVKESK. This CDR3 contains 15 residues.

The gene calls are TRBV27 and TRBJ2-3; a weak D match, TRBD2 (7 bases). The length of the CDR3 is 19 residues. The germline gives CDR1 MNHEY, CDR2 SMNVEV (reference sequence). V was cut by 5 bases and J by 4 bases, with 28 bases left in between. CDR3: CASSPRSGAQGWSADTQYF. The CDR3 bases are TGTGCCAGCAGTCCCCGGAGCGGGGCCCAGGGGTGGTCGGCAGATACGCAGTATTTT.

This chain connects TRBV18 to TRBJ1-1, with 8 positions matching TRBD1. The CDR3 runs 14 residues. With V trimmed by 4 bases and J by 6 bases, 7 bases remained unmatched. Germline CDR1 reads KGHSH; CDR2 reads LQKENI. The CDR3 region has the DNA TGTGCCAGCTCACGGATTGACAGGGGTGCTGAAGCTTTCTTT. Protein: CASSRIDRGAEAFF. The full variable domain, completed using reference TRBV18 and TRBJ1-1, is NAGVMQNPRHLVRRRGQEARLRCSPMKGHSHVYWYRQLPEEGLKFMVYLQKENIIDESGMPKERFSAEFPKEGPSILRIQQVVRGDSAAYFCASSRIDRGAEAFFGQGTRLTVV.

The chain employs TRBV14 and TRBJ2-5, with 9 nucleotides matching TRBD2. Per germline, CDR1 SGHDN and CDR2 FVKESK. Trimming at V came to 8 bases and at J to 4 bases, leaving 2 bases not matched to a gene. The CDR3 covers 12 residues. CDR3 DNA: TGTGCCAGCGGACTAGCGCGAGAGACCCAGTACTTC. Its protein product is CASGLARETQYF.

The chain has TRBV24-1 and TRBJ1-1, with a tentative D call TRBD1 (5 bases). Germline CDR1 is KGHDR and CDR2 is SFDVKD. The CDR3 is made up of 14 amino acids. V dropped 7 bases and J dropped 6 bases, with 17 bases sitting between them. The CDR3 nucleotides are TGTGCCACCAGGTCCAAGGGGCCGTCCTCTGAAGCTTTCTTT. Amino acids: CATRSKGPSSEAFF.

The gene calls are TRBV27 and TRBJ1-1, with D uncertain. Trimming removed 6 bases at V and 5 bases at J, with 16 bases between. The CDR3 runs to 14 residues. Germline CDR1 and CDR2: MNHEY and SMNVEV (reference sequence). The CDR3 nucleotides are TGTGCCAGCAGCGCATCGAGGGTGAGAACTGAAGCTTTCTTT. This translates into CASSASRVRTEAFF.

V and J are TRBV6-5 and TRBJ1-6; 8 bases map to TRBD1. Germline V gene lookup returns CDR1 MNHEY and CDR2 SVGAGI. V shed 2 bases, J shed 9 bases, and the junction held 9 bases outside the gene matches. The CDR3 covers 16 residues. Here the CDR3 reads CASSYTAGQGSSPLHF. CDR3 DNA sequence: TGTGCCAGCAGTTACACCGCCGGACAGGGAAGTTCACCCCTCCACTTT.

The chain carries TRBV27 and TRBJ2-3; TRBD1 aligns across 7 bases. Germline values: CDR1 MNHEY, CDR2 SMNVEV (reference sequence). The V and J ends lost 6 bases and 1 base, in that order; junction bases with no gene match: 10. The length of the CDR3 is 16 residues. Here the CDR3 DNA reads TGTGCCAGCAGCCTATTTAGGGGGCCGGGCACAGATACGCAGTATTTT. It specifies CASSLFRGPGTDTQYF.

This chain connects TRBV7-3 to TRBJ2-1, with TRBD2 as a possible D gene (6 bases). The germline V gene has CDR1 SGHTA and CDR2 FQGTGA. The CDR3 totals 14 residues. Deletions cut 1 base from V and 7 bases from J, with 11 bases between. The CDR3 region is CASSLSPSANEQFF. The CDR3, as DNA: TGTGCCAGCAGCTTAAGTCCTAGCGCTAATGAGCAGTTCTTC.

This sequence joins TRBV7-3 and TRBJ2-1, with TRBD2 matching over 11 bases. Germline assignment: CDR1 SGHTA and CDR2 FQGTGA. This CDR3 is built from 19 residues. The V and J ends lost 1 base and 0 bases, in that order; junction bases with no gene match: 8. The CDR3 is CASSLMGLAGGSSYNEQFF. The CDR3, as DNA: TGTGCCAGCAGCTTAATGGGGCTAGCGGGGGGAAGCTCCTACAATGAGCAGTTCTTC. Full variable domain (remainder filled in from reference TRBV7-3 and TRBJ2-1): GAGVSQTPSNKVTEKGKYVELRCDPISGHTALYWYRQSLGQGPEFLIYFQGTGAADDSGLPNDRFFAVRPEGSVSTLKIQRTERGDSAVYLCASSLMGLAGGSSYNEQFFGPGTRLTVL.